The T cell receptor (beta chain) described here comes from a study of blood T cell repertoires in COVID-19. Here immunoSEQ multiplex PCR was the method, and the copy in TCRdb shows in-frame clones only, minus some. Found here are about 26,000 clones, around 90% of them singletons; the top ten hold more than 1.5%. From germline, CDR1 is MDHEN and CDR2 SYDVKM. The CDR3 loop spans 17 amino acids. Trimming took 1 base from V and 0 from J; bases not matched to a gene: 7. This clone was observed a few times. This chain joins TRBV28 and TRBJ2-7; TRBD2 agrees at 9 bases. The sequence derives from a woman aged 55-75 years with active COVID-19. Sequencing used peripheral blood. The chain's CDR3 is CASSLYGTSSSSYEQYF. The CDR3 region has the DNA TGTGCCAGCAGTTTATATGGGACTAGCTCCTCCTCCTACGAGCAGTACTTC.